Included here is one T cell receptor (beta chain) sequence, with context. Its antigen remains undetermined. No base-level quality is on record; no much larger clone is a single base apart. This sample is drawn from a study of T cells after yellow fever vaccination (dated by TCRdb to the late 2010s). About the study as a whole: The SMART-Seq v4 Ultra Low Input RNA kit was used to prepare libraries from fractions with low cell numbers. Bulk TCR alpha and beta repertoires were sequenced longitudinally to track T-cell clones before and after primary and booster YFV17D yellow fever vaccination. Two healthy male donors made up the cohort, one aged 18 to 30 years and the other aged 30 to 39 years. Blood samples were taken at several timepoints before and after primary and secondary immunization, and bulk PBMC replicates and cell subsets were isolated. The research as a whole found: FACS-sorted repertoires could contain abundant contaminating clonotypes from the bulk population, so computational filtering was required. The study included only two donors, which limits how far the findings can be generalized. Most clones expanded after primary vaccination (almost 97% of CD4 and 80% to 90% of CD8) were re-detected after the booster, suggesting that broad memory maintenance occurred. A small share of clonotypes occurred in both CD4 and CD8 compartments, likely arising from convergent recombination. The secondary T-cell response was weaker than the primary response but faster, peaking on day 5 instead of day 15.

Sequences DFQATT (CDR1) and SNEGSKA (CDR2) are obtained from the germline V gene (reference sequence). V was cut back by 6 bases and J by 3 bases, leaving a gap of 21 bases between them. Taken from cysteine to phenylalanine, the CDR3 has 16 residues. Solely the CDR3 DNA is kept, with 48 bases framed from the first base. TCR cDNA was synthesized by 5'RACE template switching, which introduced a universal primer site and unique molecular identifiers. cDNA synthesis was primed from both the TCR alpha and TCR beta constant segments. Two PCR steps were used to amplify libraries, with sample barcodes and sequencing adapters being added in the second step. Libraries were sequenced on Illumina HiSeq 2500 (2x100 bp) or NovaSeq (2x150 bp). The study's own analysis went as follows. MIGEC handled demultiplexing of reads and collapsing into UMI consensus sequences, while MiXCR performed V(D)J alignment. Clonotypes responding to the vaccine were identified with edgeR on replicate PBMC samples, with the criteria of FDR below 0.01 and a log2 fold change above 5 up to day 15. Bulk clonotypes were assigned CD4 or CD8 identity according to which sequenced CD4 or CD8 repertoire held them at higher abundance. The public reads were reprocessed in TCRdb via fastp at Q25 and MiXCR, keeping in-frame beta chains. For every CDR3 protein sequence, its rows merge into one entry that carries the most common genes and DNA. The V and J calls follow TCRdb's processing rather than the paper's. Recorded for this sample are 230,000 or so distinct CDR3 sequences; less than 7.5% of them occurred a single time. The ten largest clones capture approximately 1.1% of the sample.

This sample's treatment or condition label indicates: live attenuated yellow fever vaccine strain. A standard Ficoll-Paque protocol was used to isolate PBMCs from peripheral blood. Dynabeads CD4 and CD8 positive selection kits were used to isolate CD4 and CD8 T-cell fractions. TriZol was used to extract RNA from bulk PBMCs, from CD4 and CD8 fractions, and from dextramer-positive and dextramer-negative fractions. This material consisted of CD4+ T cells sorted from PBMCs, taken on the day of the yellow fever booster vaccination. The receptor was derived from a man aged 30-40 years who received the YFV17D yellow fever vaccine. This chain is built from TRBV20-1 and TRBJ2-1; perhaps TRBD2 is the D gene, with 6 bases matching. The CDR3 loop reads CSAPDGTPRDYNEQFF. In nucleotides, the sequence is TGCAGTGCCCCGGACGGGACTCCCCGAGACTACAATGAGCAGTTCTTC.